This T cell receptor (beta chain) was recovered during a study of shared clonotypes between healthy human individuals. Findings and limits, study-wide: Clonotypes that were shared across a handful of donors made up roughly 5% of naive CD4 clonotypes.

Sequencing used immunoSEQ multiplex PCR; TCRdb keeps in-frame clones, though not all of them. The table lists more than 1.2 million clones, 98% of them singletons. The V end lost 0 bases, the J end lost 9 bases, and 16 bases lay between the germline ends. Germline V gene lookup returns CDR1 SGHRS and CDR2 YFSETQ. This CDR3 spans 15 amino acids. In regard to this clone: Its antigen is unknown.

The study drew all its donors from Caucasian adults living in Nashville, Tennessee. The TCR sequence derives from a man aged 30-40 years in good health. This chain connects TRBV5-1 to TRBJ2-1; the D gene is possibly TRBD2 (6 bases). Material for sequencing was naive CD4+ T cells sorted from blood. The subset was: CD45RA+ positively selected. The CDR3 sequence is CASSLAGLADLEQFF. CDR3 DNA sequence: TGCGCCAGCAGCTTGGCCGGGTTAGCGGATCTTGAGCAGTTCTTC.